This TCR beta chain was captured in a study of cytomegalovirus exposure and HLA in healthy donors. Primers for the PCR totalled 60 Vbeta and 13 Jbeta. How the authors handled the data: Per a later analysis, the number of unique TCR beta chains was approximately 80 million, of which around 10 million were shared. Here immunoSEQ multiplex PCR was the method, and the copy in TCRdb shows in-frame clones only, minus some. V, J and clone size are those of that table, while D and trimming were read from the DNA. The data include under 50,000 clones; the top ten clones carry roughly a sixth. Sequencing was performed on PBMCs. This sequence originates from a male donor in good health and CMV-seronegative.

For the CDR3, the DNA is TGTGCCAGCAGTTCAAGGGGGCGACGTGGAGAGCAGTACTTC. Amino acids: CASSSRGRRGEQYF. The chain is built from TRBV6-5 and TRBJ2-7; 7 bases fit TRBD1. The CDR3 spans 14 residues. V lost 4 bases, J lost 7 bases, and 10 bases stayed unmatched. The germline V gene has CDR1 MNHEY and CDR2 SVGAGI.